Listed below are T cell receptor beta chains from one sample, sequenced in a study of T cell clones after liver transplantation. Generated by immunoSEQ multiplex PCR, the TCRdb table keeps only in-frame clones and is missing some. Counted here are more than 1,000 clones, roughly two fifths occurring once; the ten biggest clones make up roughly 19%. Their cognate antigens are unknown. The specimen was CD4+ T cells from cultured PBMCs. The receptors were sampled from a human patient who received a liver transplant. A share of the T cells may be of graft donor origin. Each CDR3 is given with its conserved first and last residue. D genes are given only for firm matches. Clone size is stated in some rows and not others, as once, few, many or a class when expanded.

CDR3nt,CDR3aa,j_gene,d_gene,abundance,v_gene
TGTGCCTGGAGTGTAGGGGGATGGGACACCATATATTTT,CAWSVGGWDTIYF,TRBJ1-3,-,-,TRBV30
TGTGCCAGCGTATCGGGGGGCCTAAAGTACGAGCAGTACTTC,CASVSGGLKYEQYF,TRBJ2-7,-,-,TRBV2
TGTGCCAGCAGCTTCGAGGGGCAATACTCCTACGAGCAGTACTTC,CASSFEGQYSYEQYF,TRBJ2-7,-,-,TRBV28
TGTGCCAGCAGCCCTAACAGGGATAACTATGGCTACACCTTC,CASSPNRDNYGYTF,TRBJ1-2,-,once,TRBV6-5
TGTGCCAGCAGCACGAAGACCAGTTCTCGTTACAATGAGCAGTTCTTC,CASSTKTSSRYNEQFF,TRBJ2-1,-,-,TRBV11-3
TGTGCCAGTAGTGCAGCTACCTACGAGCAGTACTTC,CASSAATYEQYF,TRBJ2-7,-,once,TRBV19
TGTGCCAGCTCAGTAAGGGACCAAGAGACCCAGTACTTC,CASSVRDQETQYF,TRBJ2-5,-,few,TRBV18
TGTGCCAGCAGCCGCCCACAAGATACGCAGTATTTT,CASSRPQDTQYF,TRBJ2-3,-,few,TRBV7-9
TGTGCCAGCAGCTTAGGGACCGGGAATGAAAAACTGTTTTTT,CASSLGTGNEKLFF,TRBJ1-4,-,-,TRBV7-6
TGTGCCACCAGCAGCGAGCGGCGCTCGAATGAGCAGTTCTTC,CATSSERRSNEQFF,TRBJ2-1,-,medium-sized,TRBV15
TGCGCCAGCAGCCAAGAATCGAGGAGTAGGGTGCAGTTCTTC,CASSQESRSRVQFF,TRBJ2-1,-,-,TRBV4-1
TGTGCCAGCAGCTTAGGGGTAGGGTCCAATGAGCAGTTCTTC,CASSLGVGSNEQFF,TRBJ2-1,-,-,TRBV11-3
TGTGCCAGCAGTTTTGGTGGACAGTCCTATTCACCCCTCCACTTT,CASSFGGQSYSPLHF,TRBJ1-6,-,-,TRBV28
TGCGCCAGCAGCCAAGCAGGTGGGCGTTACTACGAGCAGTACTTC,CASSQAGGRYYEQYF,TRBJ2-7,-,-,TRBV4-1
TGCGCCAGCAGCTTGTCCGGGGTGGACACTGAAGCTTTCTTT,CASSLSGVDTEAFF,TRBJ1-1,-,-,TRBV5-1
TGTGCCAGCAGGGACCTTGTTAGCAATCAGCCCCAGCATTTT,CASRDLVSNQPQHF,TRBJ1-5,-,-,TRBV6-6
TGTGCCAGCAGCTCCGACCGATCGGTTGACCCTGAAGCTTTCTTT,CASSSDRSVDPEAFF,TRBJ1-1,-,-,TRBV13
TGTGCCAGCAGCCGACTAGCGGGAGGTCCCTACGAGCAGTACTTC,CASSRLAGGPYEQYF,TRBJ2-7,TRBD2,few,TRBV7-2
TGTGCCAGCAGCTTAGTTGCAGGGGGCACCGAGCAGTACTTC,CASSLVAGGTEQYF,TRBJ2-7,TRBD1,-,TRBV7-9
TGTGCCAGCAGCTTCTCAGAGGGGGACACTGAAGCTTTCTTT,CASSFSEGDTEAFF,TRBJ1-1,-,-,TRBV11-3
TGTGCCAGTAAAGCGGGAGGGCCGACAGATACGCAGTATTTT,CASKAGGPTDTQYF,TRBJ2-3,TRBD2,few,TRBV19
TGTGCCATCAGTCCGGACAGGGCGTCTGGGGCCAACGTCCTGACTTTC,CAISPDRASGANVLTF,TRBJ2-6,TRBD1,-,TRBV10-3